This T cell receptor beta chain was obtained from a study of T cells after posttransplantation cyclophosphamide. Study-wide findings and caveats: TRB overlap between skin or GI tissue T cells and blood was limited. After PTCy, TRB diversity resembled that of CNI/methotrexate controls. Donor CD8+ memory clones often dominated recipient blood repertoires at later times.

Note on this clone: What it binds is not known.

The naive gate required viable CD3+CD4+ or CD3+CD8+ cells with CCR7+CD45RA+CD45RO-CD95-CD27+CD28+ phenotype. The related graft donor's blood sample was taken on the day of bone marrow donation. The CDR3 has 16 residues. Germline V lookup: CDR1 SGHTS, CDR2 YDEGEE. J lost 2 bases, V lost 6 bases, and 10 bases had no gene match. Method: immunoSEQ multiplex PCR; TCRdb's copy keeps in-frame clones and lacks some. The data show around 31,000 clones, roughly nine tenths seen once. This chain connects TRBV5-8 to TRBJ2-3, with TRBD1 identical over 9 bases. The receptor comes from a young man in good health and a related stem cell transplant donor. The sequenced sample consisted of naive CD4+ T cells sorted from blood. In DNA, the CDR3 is TGTGCCAGCACCCACTCCCGGGACAGGGTCACAGATACGCAGTATTTT. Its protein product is CASTHSRDRVTDTQYF.